One and the same sample provided the 16 T cell receptor beta chains below, sequenced in a study of blood T cell repertoires in COVID-19. Profiling relied on immunoSEQ multiplex PCR, and the TCRdb table lists in-frame clones only, not all of them. The data show under 350,000 clones, around nine tenths seen once. The sequencing sample was made of peripheral blood. These TCRs come from a man aged 70-80 years with acute or convalescent COVID-19.

V usage is TRBV4-2 and J usage is TRBJ1-2; no clear D. Germline V gene sequence: CDR1 LGHNA, CDR2 YNFKEQ. The CDR3 totals 16 residues. V was cut by 2 bases and J by 7 bases, with 20 bases left in between. In DNA form, the CDR3 reads TGTGCCAGCAGCCAAATTGATGTGGATACAGTCGGTGGCTACACCTTC. Amino acid sequence: CASSQIDVDTVGGYTF.

The genes are TRBV19 and TRBJ1-2; tentative D call: TRBD1 (6 bases). In germline, CDR1 is LNHDA, CDR2 SQIVND (reference sequence). The CDR3 is made up of 12 amino acids. V dropped 10 bases and J dropped 2 bases, with 11 bases sitting between them. CDR3 residues: CATQTGNYGYTF. CDR3 coding DNA: TGTGCCACTCAAACAGGGAACTATGGCTACACCTTC.

The chain couples TRBV7-2 to TRBJ2-7; tentative D call: TRBD2 (6 bases). The CDR3 length is 13 residues. The V gene lost 6 bases and the J gene lost 1 base, with 10 bases spanning the gap. CDR1 and CDR2 (germline): SGHTA, FQGNSA. In DNA form, the CDR3 reads TGTGCCAGCAGTTCGCGGGAATCCTACGAGCAGTACTTC. This encodes CASSSRESYEQYF.

The chain is built from TRBV7-2 and TRBJ2-7, with 9 bases lining up with TRBD1. CDR3 length equals 20 residues. Germline lookup yields CDR1 SGHTA and CDR2 FQGNSA. The V gene end was trimmed by 0 bases and the J gene end by 2 bases; junction bases not matched to a gene: 17. As DNA, the CDR3 is TGTGCCAGCAGCTTAGCGGGGGTGGGACAGGGACGAACCCACCCCTACGAGCAGTACTTC. It encodes CASSLAGVGQGRTHPYEQYF.

V is TRBV10-3 and J is TRBJ2-7, with a tentative D call TRBD1 (6 bases). The V end was cut by 4 bases, the J end by 1 base, with 14 bases between. The CDR3 length is 15 residues. CDR1 ENHRY and CDR2 SYGVKD come from the germline V gene. The CDR3 sequence is CAISVATGSSYEQYF. The CDR3 region has the DNA TGTGCCATCAGTGTGGCGACAGGTTCTTCCTACGAGCAGTACTTC.

The chain couples TRBV28 to TRBJ1-4; tentatively, D is TRBD1 (5 bases). The CDR3 contains 12 residues. The ends were cut back, 5 bases at V and 8 bases at J, with 9 bases in the middle. CDR1 is MDHEN and CDR2 is SYDVKM in the germline V gene. The CDR3 nucleotides are TGTGCCAGCAGTCCGCGGGGCGAAAAACTGTTTTTT. Its translation: CASSPRGEKLFF.

The chain uses TRBV24-1 and TRBJ2-1; 12 bases agree with TRBD2. The V and J ends lost 5 bases and 0 bases, in that order; junction bases with no gene match: 10. The CDR3 has 19 residues. Germline lookup yields CDR1 KGHDR and CDR2 SFDVKD. The CDR3 DNA sequence: TGTGCCACCAGTGCCACCGGGACTAGCGGGCCGAGCTCCTACAATGAGCAGTTCTTC. Its translation is CATSATGTSGPSSYNEQFF.

V usage is TRBV5-1 and J usage is TRBJ1-4, with 8 bases aligning to TRBD1. Germline-derived CDR1 and CDR2 are SGHRS and YFSETQ. V dropped 1 base and J dropped 0; count of bases not matched to a gene: 5. The CDR3 runs to 17 residues. CDR3 bases: TGCGCCAGCAGCTTGCTTGGGACAGGTGCAACTAATGAAAAACTGTTTTTT. It translates to CASSLLGTGATNEKLFF.

The rearrangement uses TRBV15 and TRBJ1-2; D perhaps matches TRBD1 (5 bases). V was trimmed by 6 bases and J by 3 bases, leaving 14 bases between them. Germline values: CDR1 LNHNV, CDR2 YYDKDF (reference sequence). This CDR3 spans 14 amino acids. The CDR3 loop is CATSPGRGYYGYTF. The CDR3 DNA reads as TGTGCCACCAGTCCGGGACGGGGGTACTATGGCTACACCTTC.

The rearrangement joins TRBV28 to TRBJ2-3, with TRBD2 matching over 8 bases. J lost 3 bases, V lost 10 bases, and 9 bases had no gene match. The CDR3 runs 14 residues. CDR1 is MDHEN, CDR2 SYDVKM, per germline. The CDR3 spells CATSPGGQTDTQYF. CDR3 sequence (DNA): TGTGCCACCTCCCCGGGAGGGCAGACAGATACGCAGTATTTT.

This sequence joins TRBV30 and TRBJ2-7; D not certain. Trimming cost V 0 bases and J 5 bases, with 5 bases left between them. The germline V gene encodes CDR1 GTSNPN and CDR2 SVGIG (reference sequence). CDR3 size: 11 residues. CDR3: CAWSVHHEQYF. CDR3 in DNA: TGTGCCTGGAGTGTACATCACGAGCAGTACTTC.

J is TRBJ2-1 and V is TRBV18; 7 bases agree with TRBD2. V was clipped by 4 bases and J by 0 bases; unmatched bases: 9. Germline values: CDR1 KGHSH, CDR2 LQKENI. The CDR3 runs to 17 residues. The CDR3 DNA reads TGTGCCAGCTCACAACCTATTGGCGGGAGCTCCTACAATGAGCAGTTCTTC. Its protein is CASSQPIGGSSYNEQFF.

In DNA form, the CDR3 reads TGTGCCAGCAGCCCACGGGTTGGTCCCCAGCATTTT. Translating it yields CASSPRVGPQHF. This chain connects TRBV7-8 to TRBJ1-5; unclear D gene. CDR1 and CDR2 (germline): SGHVS, FQNEAQ. The CDR3 length is 12 residues. V was pared by 5 bases and J by 10 bases, with 12 bases between.

The genes are TRBV3-1 (or the pseudogene TRBV3-2) and TRBJ2-2, with D uncertain. V lost 0 bases and J lost 8, with 13 bases in between. Germline CDR1 LGHDT, CDR2 YNNKEL (reference sequence). The CDR3 loop spans 15 amino acids. The CDR3 DNA reads as TGTGCCAGCAGCCAAGAGAAAAGACGAGGTGGGGAGCTGTTTTTT. Encoded protein: CASSQEKRRGGELFF.

In its sample, this clone was seen a few times. This CDR3 is also generated by other DNA sequences in the sample. The V and J genes are TRBV5-1 and TRBJ1-1, with D unresolved. CDR1 is SGHRS, CDR2 YFSETQ, per germline. This CDR3 spans 15 amino acids. The V end was cut by 4 bases, the J end by 0 bases, with 13 bases between. The CDR3 sequence is CASSRTGRLNTEAFF. CDR3 nucleotides: TGCGCCAGCAGCCGGACTGGACGTTTGAACACTGAAGCTTTCTTT.

The CDR3 protein is CASSGGGPVEQYF. CDR3 DNA: TGTGCCAGCAGCGGCGGAGGGCCCGTCGAGCAGTACTTC. The rearrangement uses TRBV9 and TRBJ2-7; possible D gene TRBD2, 6 bases. Germline loops: CDR1 SGDLS, CDR2 YYNGEE. This CDR3 has 13 residues. V dropped 3 bases and J dropped 6 bases, with 13 bases sitting between them.